This paragraph reports one TCR beta chain. The sample is drawn from a study of cytomegalovirus exposure and HLA in healthy donors. The germline V gene has CDR1 SQVTM and CDR2 ANQGSEA. The V and J ends lost 4 bases and 6 bases respectively, with 11 bases between them. This CDR3 contains 12 residues. 60 Vbeta and 13 Jbeta primers were used in PCR. The assay was immunoSEQ multiplex PCR, and TCRdb's table has in-frame clones only and misses some. The sample includes some 100,000 clones, about 70% seen only once; the top ten take about 2%. The sequence came from a human donor in good health. J is TRBJ2-3 and V is TRBV29-1; D not certain. The specimen was PBMCs. The CDR3 sequence: CSVARGPDTQYF. The DNA of the CDR3 is TGCAGCGTTGCGAGAGGCCCTGATACGCAGTATTTT.